Shown below are 10 T cell receptor beta chains from a single sample sequenced in a study of cytomegalovirus exposure and HLA in healthy donors. The PCR made use of 60 Vbeta and 13 Jbeta primers. Produced via immunoSEQ multiplex PCR; TCRdb's table is partial and in-frame only. The table lists roughly 200,000 clones. What was sequenced was PBMCs. The receptors stem from a man aged 25 to 40 in good health and CMV-seronegative.

The chain employs TRBV7-7 and TRBJ2-5; TRBD1 matches at 9 bases. This CDR3 is built from 18 residues. V gave up 2 bases and J gave up 2 bases; unmatched junction bases: 12. CDR1 SSHAT and CDR2 FNYEAQ come from the germline V gene (reference sequence). The CDR3 protein is CASSLNGPGTGRQETQYF. The CDR3 nucleotides read TGTGCCAGCAGCTTAAATGGCCCCGGGACAGGGCGACAAGAGACCCAGTACTTC. Full variable domain (remainder filled in from reference TRBV7-7 and TRBJ2-5): GAGVSQSPRYKVTKRGQDVTLRCDPISSHATLYWYQQALGQGPEFLTYFNYEAQPDKSGLPSDRFSAERPEGSISTLTIQRTEQRDSAMYRCASSLNGPGTGRQETQYFGPGTRLLVL.

The chain combines TRBV19 with TRBJ1-2; unclear D gene. V was cut by 2 bases and J by 5 bases, with 15 bases left in between. There are 15 residues in the CDR3. Germline assignment: CDR1 LNHDA and CDR2 SQIVND (reference sequence). CDR3 region: CASSIPGSGWYGYTF. The CDR3, as DNA: TGTGCCAGTAGTATACCAGGCTCCGGTTGGTATGGCTACACCTTC.

The V gene is TRBV27, the J gene TRBJ1-2, with 10 positions matching TRBD1. V gave up 5 bases and J gave up 2 bases; unmatched junction bases: 11. Germline V gene sequence: CDR1 MNHEY, CDR2 SMNVEV (reference sequence). This CDR3 has 17 residues. The CDR3 spells CASSPLTGGSTNYGYTF. The CDR3 DNA reads as TGTGCCAGCAGTCCTCTGACAGGGGGCTCGACGAACTATGGCTACACCTTC.

The rearrangement uses TRBV11-2 and TRBJ2-7; 8 bases line up with TRBD1. J was trimmed by 5 bases and V by 1 base; bases with no gene match: 10. Germline CDR1 and CDR2: SGHAT and FQNNGV. CDR3 length: 16 residues. CDR3 nucleotide sequence: TGTGCCAGCAGCTTAGTCCCCGACAGGGGAACCCACGAGCAGTACTTC. As protein: CASSLVPDRGTHEQYF.

V is TRBV15 and J is TRBJ2-7; D gene uncertain. CDR3 length: 14 amino acids. V dropped 0 bases and J dropped 2 bases, with 8 bases sitting between them. The germline gives CDR1 LNHNV, CDR2 YYDKDF (reference sequence). The CDR3 region has the DNA TGTGCCACCAGCAGAGATTCGGTAACCTACGAGCAGTACTTC. Residues: CATSRDSVTYEQYF.

The CDR3, as DNA: TGTGCCAGCAGTGCCCTAAGGGGGGTTGGGGACAGGGGCCACGAGCAGTACTTC. Amino acids: CASSALRGVGDRGHEQYF. V is TRBV6-1 and J is TRBJ2-7; 10 positions match TRBD1. J was trimmed by 5 bases and V by 4 bases; bases with no gene match: 17. The V gene's germline CDR1 is MNHNS and CDR2 SASEGT. This CDR3 has 18 amino acids.

The chain uses TRBV7-2 and TRBJ2-6, with 10 bases identical to TRBD1. V lost 3 bases and J lost 0; bases outside the gene matches: 8. Germline V gene sequence: CDR1 SGHTA, CDR2 FQGNSA. CDR3 length equals 19 residues. The CDR3 region has the DNA TGTGCCAGCAGCTTCGACCGGGACAGGGGCACCTCTGGGGCCAACGTCCTGACTTTC. This translates into CASSFDRDRGTSGANVLTF.

Worth noting for this clone: Mismatch with germline at one junction end may stem from a read error. V and J are TRBV7-8 and TRBJ2-7; 10 bases agree with TRBD2. Germline loops: CDR1 SGHVS, CDR2 FQNEAQ. The CDR3 sequence is 17 residues long. The CDR3 DNA follows: TGTGCCAGCAGCTTAGCGCCTAGCGGGAGTAGTTCCTACGAGCAGCACTTC. It specifies CASSLAPSGSSSYEQHF.

This chain uses TRBV19 with TRBJ2-2, with 7 bases that match TRBD1. The junction had 10 bases not matched to a gene; V was cut back by 6 bases and J by 6 bases. CDR3 size: 15 residues. Germline loops: CDR1 LNHDA, CDR2 SQIVND (reference sequence). CDR3 region: CASRHRDRGPGELFF. DNA for the CDR3: TGTGCCAGTAGGCACCGGGACAGAGGGCCCGGGGAGCTGTTTTTT.

V gene TRBV2 combines with J gene TRBJ1-4; 7 bases line up with TRBD1. The CDR3 spans 15 residues. Germline-derived CDR1 and CDR2 are SNHLY and FYNNEI. Trimming removed 7 bases from V and 5 bases from J; junction bases left unmatched: 10. Here the CDR3 reads CASTRKGAQNEKLFF. The CDR3, as DNA: TGTGCCAGCACCAGAAAGGGGGCTCAAAATGAAAAACTGTTTTTT.